The 31 T cell receptor beta chains reported below all come from one sample, sequenced in a study of CD8 T cells in ankylosing spondylitis. Study observations and caveats: Typical of ankylosing spondylitis blood, it appeared, was a TCR beta motif of eight highly homologous variants.

TCRdb independently ran MiXCR on the 5' RACE reads; one entry per CDR3 protein. Among 500,000 or so distinct CDR3 sequences listed, approximately 5% were seen once. These receptors have no known antigen. The sequencing input was blood, either unsorted or a sorted T cell fraction (not recorded which). These receptors originate from a male donor with ankylosing spondylitis.

This clonotype has a count of ten or more. The CDR3 bases are TGCGCCAGCAGCCGCGGGACAGGGGAGGCCTACAATGAGCAGTTCTTC. It yields the protein CASSRGTGEAYNEQFF. V usage is TRBV5-1 and J usage is TRBJ2-1; 10 bases agree with TRBD1. Looked up from germline, CDR1 is SGHRS and CDR2 is YFSETQ. The CDR3 covers 16 residues. V lost 4 bases, J lost 2 bases, and 6 bases stayed unmatched.

This clonotype was seen a handful of times. The chain has TRBV20-1 and TRBJ2-2, with a tentative D call TRBD1 (7 bases). The CDR3 runs 16 residues. The V gene lost 2 bases and the J gene lost 4 bases, with 17 bases spanning the gap. Germline V lookup: CDR1 DFQATT, CDR2 SNEGSKA (reference sequence). In DNA form, the CDR3 reads TGCAGTGCTAGACCCTCCCAGGGGGGCGGCACCGGGGAGCTGTTTTTT. This codes for CSARPSQGGGTGELFF.

In its sample, this clonotype was seen many times. This chain links TRBV5-6 with TRBJ1-2; tentative D call: TRBD1 (5 bases). V was clipped by 0 bases and J by 7 bases, with 10 bases between them. The CDR3 is made up of 13 amino acids. The germline V gene has CDR1 SGHDT and CDR2 YYEEEE. The CDR3 reads CASSLGGRRGYTF. DNA of the CDR3: TGTGCCAGCAGCTTGGGGGGGAGACGTGGCTACACCTTC. Together with reference TRBV5-6 and TRBJ1-2, the CDR3 gives the full variable domain: DAGVTQSPTHLIKTRGQQVTLRCSPKSGHDTVSWYQQALGQGPQFIFQYYEEEERQRGNFPDRFSGHQFPNYSSELNVNALLLGDSALYLCASSLGGRRGYTFGSGTRLTVV.

This clonotype showed up many times. The rearrangement joins TRBV20-1 to TRBJ2-7; 9 nucleotides agree with TRBD2. CDR1 is DFQATT, CDR2 SNEGSKA, per germline (reference sequence). The length of the CDR3 is 13 residues. V gave up 5 bases and J gave up 4 bases; unmatched junction bases: 6. The CDR3 nucleotides read TGCAGTGCTGGTAGCGGGAGAGGTTACGAGCAGTACTTC. Translated, it gives CSAGSGRGYEQYF.

This clonotype showed up many times. The genes are TRBV20-1 and TRBJ2-1; D unresolved. This CDR3 is built from 13 residues. Germline V gene data show CDR1 as DFQATT and CDR2 as SNEGSKA (reference sequence). V lost 8 bases and J lost 0, with 11 bases in between. The CDR3 coding sequence is TGCAGTACCCGATTGAGCTCCTACAATGAGCAGTTCTTC. This encodes CSTRLSSYNEQFF.

The chain employs TRBV4-3 and TRBJ2-3; 14 bases are shared with TRBD2. J was trimmed by 5 bases and V by 4 bases; bases with no gene match: 8. Germline V gene data show CDR1 as LGHNA and CDR2 as YSLEER. This CDR3 has 17 amino acids. The CDR3 DNA reads as TGCGCCAGCAGCCCCCGACTAGCGGGAGGGTTAGAAGATACGCAGTATTTT. Translating gives CASSPRLAGGLEDTQYF.

This clonotype has at least ten counts. The chain recombines TRBV10-3 with TRBJ2-7, with TRBD2 matching 12 bases. CDR1 ENHRY and CDR2 SYGVKD come from the germline V gene. The CDR3 spans 18 residues. The V segment lost 2 bases and the J segment 4 bases; nucleotides outside the gene matches: 12. DNA for the CDR3: TGTGCCATCAGTGAGATACTAGCGGGAGGACCGGCCCCTTACGAGCAGTACTTC. Protein product: CAISEILAGGPAPYEQYF.

This clonotype was recorded at least ten times. This rearrangement joins TRBV20-1 to TRBJ2-2; no reliable D call. The V end lost 3 bases, the J end lost 2 bases, and 10 bases lay between the germline ends. Germline CDR1 DFQATT, CDR2 SNEGSKA (reference sequence). The CDR3 is 14 amino acids. The CDR3 sequence: CSASPILNTGELFF. Written as DNA, the CDR3 is TGCAGTGCTAGTCCGATACTCAACACCGGGGAGCTGTTTTTT.

This clonotype was seen ten or more times. This sequence joins TRBV20-1 and TRBJ2-5, with TRBD2 matching over 12 bases. The germline gives CDR1 DFQATT, CDR2 SNEGSKA (reference sequence). CDR3 length: 19 amino acids. V was pared by 3 bases and J by 2 bases, with 16 bases of the junction left unmatched. The CDR3 DNA reads TGCAGTGCTAGTGCACTCGGAGGACTAGCGGGGAGATATCAAGAGACCCAGTACTTC. Translated, it gives CSASALGGLAGRYQETQYF.

In its sample, this clonotype was seen many times. This rearrangement joins TRBV5-1 to TRBJ1-2; the match to TRBD1 covers 10 bases. Germline CDR1 is SGHRS and CDR2 is YFSETQ. Losses at the gene ends were 3 bases for V and 8 bases for J; bases not matched to a gene: 7. The CDR3 totals 14 residues. This CDR3 reads CASSSGDRGRGYTF. The CDR3 coding sequence is TGCGCCAGCAGCTCAGGGGACAGGGGTAGGGGCTACACCTTC.

This clonotype was observed many times. This chain joins TRBV5-6 and TRBJ1-3; D remains unclear. The V gene's germline CDR1 is SGHDT and CDR2 YYEEEE. This CDR3 spans 15 amino acids. Trimming pared 2 bases from V and 0 bases from J, leaving 9 bases between. The CDR3 nucleotides read TGTGCCAGCAGCTTCGTCACTGACTCTGGAAACACCATATATTTT. Its protein product is CASSFVTDSGNTIYF.

V gene TRBV19 combines with J gene TRBJ1-5; D uncertain. Germline V gene data show CDR1 as LNHDA and CDR2 as SQIVND (reference sequence). This CDR3 comprises 18 residues. V shed 3 bases and J shed 0 bases, with 18 bases lying between them. The CDR3 protein is CASSIPHGFAYSNQPQHF. CDR3 nucleotides: TGTGCCAGTAGTATCCCCCATGGGTTCGCGTATAGCAATCAGCCCCAGCATTTT.

The table lists this clonotype with many counts. The V call is TRBV29-1, the J call TRBJ2-1; 12 bases agree with TRBD2. Germline values: CDR1 SQVTM, CDR2 ANQGSEA. With 4 bases clipped from V and 6 bases from J, the junction kept 7 bases outside the gene matches. The CDR3 covers 15 residues. This chain's CDR3 is CSVGVLAGGPNEQFF. The DNA for the CDR3 is TGCAGCGTTGGAGTTCTAGCGGGGGGGCCCAATGAGCAGTTCTTC.

This clonotype was counted many times. The V gene is TRBV4-2, the J gene TRBJ2-5, with D perhaps matching TRBD2 (6 bases). This CDR3 spans 16 amino acids. Looked up from germline, CDR1 is LGHNA and CDR2 is YNFKEQ. The V and J ends lost 6 bases and 5 bases respectively, with 22 bases between them. This chain's CDR3 is CASSPVISGVRETQYF. In DNA form, the CDR3 reads TGTGCCAGCAGTCCGGTTATTAGCGGTGTGAGGGAGACCCAGTACTTC.

This clonotype has at least ten counts. The chain joins TRBV4-1 to TRBJ2-1; 12 bases are a match to TRBD2. CDR3 length: 18 residues. J was trimmed by 6 bases and V by 3 bases; bases with no gene match: 12. Looked up from germline, CDR1 is MGHRA and CDR2 is YSYEKL. CDR3 sequence reads: CASSHGLAGRGGGNEQFF. CDR3 DNA sequence: TGCGCCAGCAGCCACGGACTAGCGGGAAGGGGAGGGGGCAATGAGCAGTTCTTC.

This clonotype has a count of ten or more. The CDR3 sequence: CASTVDRGRSYEQYF. The CDR3 bases are TGCGCCAGCACCGTAGACAGGGGACGCTCCTACGAGCAGTACTTC. The chain uses TRBV5-1 and TRBJ2-7; 8 bases agree with TRBD1. Germline lookup yields CDR1 SGHRS and CDR2 YFSETQ. The CDR3 extends over 15 amino acids. J was trimmed by 0 bases and V by 6 bases; bases with no gene match: 8.

This clonotype was counted many times. The CDR3, as DNA: TGTGCCAGCAGTTTACCCCCGGCAGGATACGAGCAGTACTTC. It specifies CASSLPPAGYEQYF. The chain employs TRBV28 and TRBJ2-7; D call uncertain. This CDR3 is built from 14 residues. Between the trimmed V and J ends, which lost 2 bases and 4 bases, there was a span of 12 bases. CDR1 is MDHEN, CDR2 SYDVKM, per germline.

The CDR3 DNA follows: TGTGCCAGCAGCTGGACTAGCGGGGTGAACACCGGGGAGCTGTTTTTT. Translating gives CASSWTSGVNTGELFF. The V gene is TRBV6-1, the J gene TRBJ2-2; 12 nucleotides align to TRBD2. CDR1 and CDR2 from the germline V gene are MNHNS and SASEGT. This CDR3 spans 16 amino acids. After removal of 6 bases from V and 1 base from J, the junction contained 3 bases not matched to a gene.

Many counts were recorded for this clonotype. The chain is built from TRBV20-1 and TRBJ2-1; TRBD1 might be the D (6 bases). The germline V gene encodes CDR1 DFQATT and CDR2 SNEGSKA (reference sequence). Trimming removed 0 bases from V and 8 bases from J, with 17 bases in between. CDR3 length: 15 residues. The CDR3 nucleotides read TGCAGTGCTAGAGATCTCAAAGGGCCAGGGGATGAGCAGTTCTTC. Protein: CSARDLKGPGDEQFF.

This clonotype has a count of ten or more. V is TRBV7-2 and J is TRBJ2-7; D gene uncertain. The V gene's germline CDR1 is SGHTA and CDR2 FQGNSA. The length of the CDR3 is 15 residues. V was trimmed by 3 bases and J by 2 bases, leaving 14 bases between them. The CDR3 DNA sequence: TGTGCCAGCAGCTTCACACCAGGACGAACCTACGAGCAGTACTTC. Amino acids: CASSFTPGRTYEQYF. Complete variable domain (other parts from reference TRBV7-2 and TRBJ2-7): GAGVSQSPSNKVTEKGKDVELRCDPISGHTALYWYRQSLGQGLEFLIYFQGNSAPDKSGLPSDRFSAERTGGSVSTLTIQRTQQEDSAVYLCASSFTPGRTYEQYFGPGTRLTVT.

This clonotype was seen ten or more times. V gene TRBV3-1 combines with J gene TRBJ1-2, with 9 positions matching TRBD1. The germline gives CDR1 LGHDT, CDR2 YNNKEL (reference sequence). J gave up 7 bases and V 6 bases, and 6 bases lay outside the gene matches. The CDR3 loop spans 13 amino acids. CDR3 protein: CASRAGTGSGYTF. The CDR3 coding sequence is TGTGCCAGCAGAGCCGGGACAGGGAGTGGCTACACCTTC.

This clonotype was counted at least ten times. The genes are TRBV27 and TRBJ2-5, with TRBD1 identical over 10 bases. CDR3 length: 15 residues. Germline V gene lookup returns CDR1 MNHEY and CDR2 SMNVEV (reference sequence). V lost 5 bases and J lost 2; bases outside the gene matches: 5. The CDR3 region has the DNA TGTGCCAGCAGTAGGACAGGGGGTTGGCAAGAGACCCAGTACTTC. This gives the protein CASSRTGGWQETQYF.

This clonotype came up many times. The chain uses TRBV4-2 and TRBJ1-1; 12 bases map to TRBD1. This CDR3 contains 18 residues. Germline lookup yields CDR1 LGHNA and CDR2 YNFKEQ. Unmatched junction bases numbered 13, after V lost 4 bases and J lost 4 bases. CDR3 bases: TGTGCCAGCAGCCGGAGGACAGGGACAGGGGGCGAGGGCACTGAAGCTTTCTTT. Translation: CASSRRTGTGGEGTEAFF.

This clonotype was detected many times. The genes are TRBV5-1 and TRBJ1-1; maybe TRBD1 (5 bases). CDR3 length equals 17 residues. Trimming stripped 2 bases from V and 2 bases from J, with 19 bases between. In germline, CDR1 is SGHRS, CDR2 YFSETQ. CDR3 bases: TGCGCCAGCAGCTTAAGAACGCGGCCCAGGGTAAACACTGAAGCTTTCTTT. Translating gives CASSLRTRPRVNTEAFF.

This clonotype was detected many times. The chain is built from TRBV12-3 or TRBV12-4 and TRBJ1-2; D remains unclear. The CDR3 length is 12 residues. Trimming cost V 0 bases and J 10 bases, with 9 bases left between them. This chain's CDR3 is CASSLARAVYTF. In DNA form, the CDR3 reads TGTGCCAGCAGTTTAGCCCGGGCGGTCTACACCTTC.

This clonotype showed up many times. V usage is TRBV20-1 and J usage is TRBJ2-2; D might be TRBD1 or TRBD2, each matching 6 bases. V was shortened by 6 bases and J by 6 bases, with 11 bases between the two germline ends. This CDR3 spans 12 amino acids. Germline CDR1 reads DFQATT; CDR2 reads SNEGSKA (reference sequence). CDR3: CSARRGAGELFF. CDR3 coding DNA: TGCAGTGCCCGAAGGGGGGCCGGGGAGCTGTTTTTT.

This clonotype was observed at least ten times. This chain joins TRBV5-1 and TRBJ1-2; D may be TRBD1 (5 bases). Germline-derived CDR1 and CDR2 are SGHRS and YFSETQ. CDR3 length equals 15 residues. V was clipped by 4 bases and J by 3 bases, with 16 bases between them. The CDR3 bases are TGCGCCAGCAGCCCGTTGACAGTTTTTCACTATGGCTACACCTTC. Amino acids: CASSPLTVFHYGYTF.

The V and J genes are TRBV7-2 and TRBJ2-5; D remains unclear. The V and J ends lost 1 base and 0 bases respectively, with 12 bases between them. The CDR3 covers 16 residues. In germline, CDR1 is SGHTA, CDR2 FQGNSA. This chain's CDR3 is CASSLVRGRYQETQYF. CDR3 bases: TGTGCCAGCAGCTTAGTTCGCGGCAGATACCAAGAGACCCAGTACTTC.

This clonotype has just a few counts. The chain is built from TRBV6-2 or TRBV6-3 and TRBJ2-2, with 9 bases identical to TRBD1. The CDR3 runs to 14 residues. The V gene's germline CDR1 is MNHEY and CDR2 SVGEGT. J lost 2 bases, V lost 8 bases, and 3 bases had no gene match. The CDR3 DNA sequence: TGTGCCAGCTACAGGGGGCGAAACACCGGGGAGCTGTTTTTT. It codes for CASYRGRNTGELFF.

The chain carries TRBV6-5 and TRBJ1-2; no clear D gene. The V end was cut by 4 bases, the J end by 7 bases, with 13 bases between. There are 13 residues in the CDR3. The germline gives CDR1 MNHEY, CDR2 SVGAGI. The CDR3 region is CASSSAGWGGYTF. The CDR3 DNA sequence: TGTGCCAGCAGTTCGGCGGGGTGGGGTGGCTACACCTTC.

This clonotype was seen at least ten times. This chain uses TRBV7-2 with TRBJ1-1; weak D call: TRBD1 (5 bases). V was clipped by 2 bases and J by 3 bases, with 13 bases between them. CDR3 length: 15 residues. In germline, CDR1 is SGHTA, CDR2 FQGNSA. The CDR3 coding sequence is TGTGCCAGCAGCTTAAGGTTCCAGGGAGACACTGAAGCTTTCTTT. Protein product: CASSLRFQGDTEAFF.